These T cell receptor beta chains were read from a single sample in a study of control samples from healthy donors and cancer patients. Measured with immunoSEQ multiplex PCR; TCRdb has only the in-frame clones, and not every one. The table has tens of thousands of clones, roughly 85% seen once; the top ten hold roughly 50%. What was sequenced was blood. These receptors all come from a man aged 55 to 70 in good health. Both conserved end residues are part of each CDR3. A D gene is named only where the DNA matches it firmly. Not every row has a clone size; where given, it reads once, few, many or a size class.

V	D	size	J	DNA	CDR3
TRBV6-2/TRBV6-3	-	-	TRBJ2-3	TGTGCCAGCAGTTACAAGGGGCGCGGAGATACGCAGTATTTT	CASSYKGRGDTQYF
TRBV10-3	-	-	TRBJ2-4	TGTGCCATCAGTGAGCCACTAAATGGGCTGGCCAAAAACATTCAGTACTTC	CAISEPLNGLAKNIQYF
TRBV5-4	TRBD2	-	TRBJ2-3	TGTGCCAGCAGCGGTACTAGCGGGGGTGGTGATACGCAGTATTTT	CASSGTSGGGDTQYF
TRBV27	TRBD1	-	TRBJ2-7	TGTGCCAGCAGTCCAATTCGGGCAGGGGGATACGAGCAGTACTTC	CASSPIRAGGYEQYF
TRBV19	-	-	TRBJ1-5	TGTGCCAGTAGTATTGGGCAGCTTAGCAATCAGCCCCAGCATTTT	CASSIGQLSNQPQHF
TRBV27	-	once	TRBJ1-2	TGTGCCAGCAGTTTTGCGGGTTCAGGGGGCTACACCTTC	CASSFAGSGGYTF
TRBV4-2	TRBD1	few	TRBJ1-4	TGTGCCAGCAGCCAAGACGGGGACAGTGGGGAAAAACTGTTTTTT	CASSQDGDSGEKLFF
TRBV29-1	-	once	TRBJ1-3	TGCAGCGTCCGCCGGGACGCTGGAAACACCATATATTTT	CSVRRDAGNTIYF
TRBV19	-	-	TRBJ2-7	TGTGCCAGTAGTATATGGGGAGACTCCTACGAGCAGTACTTC	CASSIWGDSYEQYF
TRBV2	-	-	TRBJ1-1	TGTGCCAGCAGACAGAACACTGAAGCTTTCTTT	CASRQNTEAFF
TRBV7-2	-	-	TRBJ2-5	TGTGCCAGCAGCTTCGAAGGTCGGCGAGGTGAGACCCAGTACTTC	CASSFEGRRGETQYF
TRBV4-1	TRBD2	-	TRBJ2-3	TGCGCCAGCAGCCAAGATTGGGTGCTAGCGGGAGGGTTAACAGATACGCAGTATTTT	CASSQDWVLAGGLTDTQYF
TRBV7-2	-	-	TRBJ2-1	TGTGCCAGCAACTCAGGTGCAGGCTACAATGAGCAGTTCTTC	CASNSGAGYNEQFF
TRBV6-5	-	-	TRBJ2-7	TGTGCCAGCAGTCCGGACACTTACGAGCAGTACTTC	CASSPDTYEQYF
TRBV9	TRBD2	many	TRBJ2-1	TGTGCCAGCAGCGAGGGACTAGCCCGTAACAATGAGCAGTTCTTC	CASSEGLARNNEQFF
TRBV19	-	-	TRBJ2-2	TGTGCCAGTAGTATAGATCCCGAGGGGCTCACCGGGGAGCTGTTTTTT	CASSIDPEGLTGELFF
TRBV15	-	-	TRBJ2-2	TGTGCCACCAGCAGAGATCGAGGGGCCTTCAACACCGGGGAGCTGTTTTTT	CATSRDRGAFNTGELFF
TRBV11-3	-	-	TRBJ2-7	TGTGCCAGCAGCTCGACGGATTCCTACGAGCAGTACTTC	CASSSTDSYEQYF
TRBV6-2/TRBV6-3	-	-	TRBJ1-2	TGTGCCAGCAGCCGCCGACAGGCCGGCGACTATGGCTACACCTTC	CASSRRQAGDYGYTF
TRBV3-1/TRBV3-2	-	-	TRBJ1-1	TGTGCCAGCAGCCAAGGTGGAGCCAGATCGAACACTGAAGCTTTCTTT	CASSQGGARSNTEAFF
TRBV27	-	-	TRBJ1-1	TGTGCCAGCAGTTTAATCGGAGCAGAGGGGACTGAAGCTTTCTTT	CASSLIGAEGTEAFF
TRBV6-6	-	-	TRBJ1-3	TGTGCCAGCAGTTACGGCAATTCTGGAAACACCATATATTTT	CASSYGNSGNTIYF
TRBV9	-	many	TRBJ1-1	TGTGCCAGCAGCGTCTCCGGGGCTACAGGAACTGAAGCTTTCTTT	CASSVSGATGTEAFF
TRBV11-2	-	-	TRBJ2-5	TGTGCCAGCAGCTTTCTCCAGGGGATCGAGACCCAGTACTTC	CASSFLQGIETQYF
TRBV28	-	-	TRBJ1-2	TGTGCCAGCAGTTTTAGGGCTCGGGCAGGGCATGGCTACACCTTC	CASSFRARAGHGYTF
TRBV4-2	-	-	TRBJ1-2	TGTGCCAGCAGCCAAGATACAGGAATCTATGGCTACACCTTC	CASSQDTGIYGYTF